This TCR beta chain was identified in a study of siplizumab effects on memory and regulatory T cells. The CDR3 spans 13 residues. V gave up 6 bases and J gave up 4 bases, with 15 bases separating them. Germline values: CDR1 SQVTM, CDR2 ANQGSEA. For this clone: Its antigen remains unidentified.

Study-level findings and limits: Controls had 25% to 30% Treg-derived mappable alloreactive CD4+ clones on average, versus approximately 69% with siplizumab.

This table comes from immunoSEQ multiplex PCR, and its TCRdb copy is limited to in-frame clones, with some not included. The sample shows more than 85,000 clones, around nine tenths of them seen only once. The sequence came from a human donor in good health. The chain links TRBV29-1 to TRBJ1-1; D perhaps matches TRBD1 (6 bases). Specimen: CD4+ T cells sorted from blood. In nucleotides, the CDR3 is TGCAGCGTCTTTCGGGGGCGCGGCACTGAAGCTTTCTTT. It is translated as CSVFRGRGTEAFF.